What follows are 23 T cell receptor beta chains derived from one specimen sequenced in a study of blood T cell repertoires in COVID-19 (dated by TCRdb to about 2020). The library was built by means of the immunoSEQ multiplex PCR assay. The source is immuneACCESS, and TCRdb retained only in-frame sequences with V and J called. Part of the clones is not carried over; for the studies checked, unresolved V genes explain less than half of this, and the remainder is unexplained. The sample table records around 300,000 clones; about 90% of these occur just once. About 5% of the sample is taken by the ten largest. The sample consisted of PBMCs or T cells enriched from blood (not recorded which). These TCRs come from a man aged 30 to 45 who had recovered from COVID-19.

The chain recombines TRBV9 with TRBJ1-2, with TRBD1 as a possible D gene (5 bases). Trimming shortened V by 3 bases and J by 5 bases, and 17 bases separated the two germline ends. Germline-derived CDR1 and CDR2 are SGDLS and YYNGEE. CDR3 size: 15 residues. The CDR3 is CASSGAGLSRYGYTF. Here the CDR3 DNA reads TGTGCCAGCAGCGGAGCAGGGCTATCCAGGTATGGCTACACCTTC.

This rearrangement joins TRBV6-6 to TRBJ2-1; 9 bases line up with TRBD2. J lost 4 bases, V lost 4 bases, and 8 bases had no gene match. Per germline, CDR1 MNHNY and CDR2 SVGAGI (reference sequence). The CDR3 sequence is 16 residues long. CDR3 in amino acids: CASSLGGGAHYNEQFF. DNA for the CDR3: TGTGCCAGCAGTTTGGGCGGGGGGGCTCATTACAATGAGCAGTTCTTC.

V and J are TRBV24-1 and TRBJ2-1; TRBD2 agrees at 11 bases. The CDR3 spans 15 residues. V shed 3 bases and J 6 bases; nucleotides not matched to a gene: 3. CDR1 and CDR2 from the germline V gene are KGHDR and SFDVKD. CDR3 protein: CATSDPTSGGNEQFF. The DNA for the CDR3 is TGTGCCACCAGTGATCCTACTAGCGGGGGCAATGAGCAGTTCTTC.

Points on this clone: This specimen includes other DNA sequences encoding the same CDR3. V gene TRBV6-4 combines with J gene TRBJ2-3; D is perhaps TRBD2 (6 bases). The V end lost 0 bases, the J end lost 1 base, and 8 bases lay between the germline ends. The CDR3 runs 15 residues. CDR1 and CDR2 from the germline V gene are MRHNA and SNTAGT. CDR3 region: CASSDSPGGTDTQYF. The CDR3 DNA reads TGTGCCAGCAGTGACTCTCCGGGGGGCACAGATACGCAGTATTTT.

The chain carries TRBV18 and TRBJ1-3; no clear D gene. Trimming took off 5 bases at V and 0 bases at J, with 8 bases between the two ends. The CDR3 is made up of 14 amino acids. The germline V gene has CDR1 KGHSH and CDR2 LQKENI. The CDR3 nucleotides read TGTGCCAGCTCAACGGGTAACTCTGGAAACACCATATATTTT. Amino acids: CASSTGNSGNTIYF.

The chain couples TRBV19 to TRBJ1-4; D ambiguous. From germline, CDR1 is LNHDA and CDR2 SQIVND (reference sequence). The CDR3 extends over 12 amino acids. Trimming removed 3 bases from V and 12 bases from J, with 11 bases in between. The CDR3 nucleotides are TGTGCCAGTAGTATGGAGGGCAGACAACTGTTTTTT. Residues: CASSMEGRQLFF.

The rearrangement links TRBV4-1 to TRBJ2-1; TRBD2 matches at 8 bases. The CDR3 loop spans 14 amino acids. Germline V lookup: CDR1 MGHRA, CDR2 YSYEKL. V gave up 4 bases and J gave up 7 bases; unmatched junction bases: 6. This chain's CDR3 is CASSPAGGGNEQFF. CDR3 DNA sequence: TGCGCCAGCAGCCCGGCGGGCGGGGGGAATGAGCAGTTCTTC.

V and J are TRBV3-1 (or the pseudogene TRBV3-2) and TRBJ1-1; D is unresolved. Trimming pared 1 base from V and 5 bases from J, leaving 17 bases between. There are 16 residues in the CDR3. Looked up from germline, CDR1 is LGHDT and CDR2 is YNNKEL (reference sequence). CDR3 residues: CASSQGPGIYVTEAFF. CDR3 nucleotides: TGTGCCAGCAGCCAAGGACCCGGGATTTATGTAACTGAAGCTTTCTTT.

V is TRBV7-9 and J is TRBJ2-1; TRBD1 is a possible D gene (6 bases). Germline V gives CDR1 SEHNR, CDR2 FQNEAQ (reference sequence). The CDR3 runs 14 residues. Deletions cut 5 bases from V and 6 bases from J, with 14 bases between. Written as DNA, the CDR3 is TGTGCCAGCAGCGCCGGACAGCTTATCAATGAGCAGTTCTTC. The encoded protein is CASSAGQLINEQFF.

The chain employs TRBV3-1 (or the pseudogene TRBV3-2) and TRBJ1-2; 10 bases agree with TRBD1. The CDR3 sequence is 15 residues long. Germline-derived CDR1 and CDR2 are LGHDT and YNNKEL (reference sequence). The V gene end was trimmed by 1 base and the J gene end by 7 bases; junction bases not matched to a gene: 6. CDR3 nucleotide sequence: TGTGCCAGCAGCCAAGGACAGGGGGCGGAGGCTGGCTACACCTTC. Translated: CASSQGQGAEAGYTF.

The CDR3 spells CASSPTRGDYGYTF. In DNA, the CDR3 is TGTGCCAGCAGTCCAACGCGGGGGGACTATGGCTACACCTTC. The V call is TRBV27, the J call TRBJ1-2, with a tentative D call TRBD1 (5 bases). The germline V gene encodes CDR1 MNHEY and CDR2 SMNVEV (reference sequence). Deletions cut 5 bases from V and 3 bases from J, with 13 bases between. CDR3 length equals 14 residues.

This chain connects TRBV5-1 to TRBJ2-7; 10 nucleotides align to TRBD2. J was trimmed by 2 bases and V by 4 bases; bases with no gene match: 9. The CDR3 is 16 amino acids. CDR1 is SGHRS and CDR2 is YFSETQ in the germline V gene. Here the CDR3 DNA reads TGCGCCAGCAGCCCCGAACTTGGACTAGCGGCCTACGAGCAGTACTTC. Protein: CASSPELGLAAYEQYF.

CDR3 sequence (DNA): TGTGCCAGCACCCCCAATAGGAAGGGGCATACGCAGTATTTT. Translated, it gives CASTPNRKGHTQYF. The chain carries TRBV27 and TRBJ2-3; D is perhaps TRBD1 (5 bases). V lost 7 bases and J lost 7, with 18 bases in between. Germline CDR1 reads MNHEY; CDR2 reads SMNVEV (reference sequence). This CDR3 is built from 14 residues.

The chain links TRBV21-1 to TRBJ1-5; the D segment call TRBD1 is taken from the table without a DNA check. TRBV21-1 is designated a pseudogene. The CDR3 has 18 residues. The CDR3 sequence is CASSKALGAGDSNQPQHF. Here the CDR3 DNA reads TGTGCCAGCAGCAAAGCGCTTGGGGCTGGGGATAGCAATCAGCCCCAGCATTTT.

A few counts support this clone. V and J are TRBV12-2 and TRBJ1-2. TRBV12-2 constitutes a pseudogene. The CDR3 extends over 13 amino acids. CDR3 coding DNA: TGTGCAAGTCGCCTCCTTGGACTGGATGGCTACACCTTC. As protein: CASRLLGLDGYTF.

V and J are TRBV3-1 (or the pseudogene TRBV3-2) and TRBJ2-1, with 11 bases fitting TRBD2. Looked up from germline, CDR1 is LGHDT and CDR2 is YNNKEL (reference sequence). The CDR3 totals 15 residues. V lost 3 bases and J lost 2; bases outside the gene matches: 0. This CDR3 reads CASSHSGGAYNEQFF. The CDR3, as DNA: TGTGCCAGCAGCCATAGCGGGGGGGCCTACAATGAGCAGTTCTTC.

This chain joins TRBV7-7 and TRBJ2-1, with 8 bases aligning to TRBD2. Losses at the gene ends were 1 base for V and 3 bases for J; bases not matched to a gene: 2. This CDR3 comprises 15 residues. The germline V gene has CDR1 SSHAT and CDR2 FNYEAQ (reference sequence). This chain's CDR3 is CASSLVSGGYNEQFF. The CDR3 nucleotides are TGTGCCAGCAGCTTAGTCAGCGGGGGCTACAATGAGCAGTTCTTC.

DNA of the CDR3: TGTGCCAGCACAGAGCGTTGGGCTGAAGCTTTCTTT. Translated, it gives CASTERWAEAFF. The chain recombines TRBV2 with TRBJ1-1, with D unclear. CDR3 length: 12 amino acids. The germline V gene has CDR1 SNHLY and CDR2 FYNNEI. V was clipped by 7 bases and J by 6 bases, with 12 bases between them.

The V gene is TRBV28, the J gene TRBJ1-6, with D perhaps TRBD1 (5 bases). Germline loops: CDR1 MDHEN, CDR2 SYDVKM. The CDR3 loop spans 17 amino acids. V was pared by 3 bases and J by 7 bases, with 19 bases between. CDR3 nucleotide sequence: TGTGCCAGCAGTTTGGCAGGGACTCTTCATAGAAATTCACCCCTCCACTTT. Amino acid sequence: CASSLAGTLHRNSPLHF.

The chain uses TRBV7-8 and TRBJ1-2; TRBD1 agrees at 8 bases. The CDR3 contains 16 residues. The V and J ends lost 5 bases and 4 bases, in that order; junction bases with no gene match: 12. The germline gives CDR1 SGHVS, CDR2 FQNEAQ. The CDR3 sequence: CASSLYRDRGSYGYTF. CDR3 in DNA: TGTGCCAGCAGCCTCTATCGAGACAGGGGATCCTATGGCTACACCTTC.

V is TRBV27 and J is TRBJ2-1; 13 bases are a match to TRBD2. Germline V gene lookup returns CDR1 MNHEY and CDR2 SMNVEV (reference sequence). J was trimmed by 10 bases and V by 5 bases; bases with no gene match: 8. This CDR3 spans 15 amino acids. This chain's CDR3 is CASSQPGLAGREQFF. For the CDR3, the DNA is TGTGCCAGCAGTCAACCGGGACTAGCGGGGCGCGAGCAGTTCTTC.

The rearrangement joins TRBV4-2 to TRBJ2-2, with 7 nucleotides matching TRBD1. V was pared by 1 base and J by 6 bases, with 2 bases of the junction left unmatched. This CDR3 is built from 14 residues. Germline-derived CDR1 and CDR2 are LGHNA and YNFKEQ. The CDR3 reads CASSQAQGAGELFF. CDR3 nucleotides: TGTGCCAGCAGCCAAGCGCAGGGGGCCGGGGAGCTGTTTTTT.

The CDR3 is CASSSIQHPRQGRGEQYF. The CDR3 DNA sequence: TGTGCCAGCAGTTCCATTCAACACCCTCGACAGGGGCGGGGGGAGCAGTACTTC. The chain recombines TRBV28 with TRBJ2-7; possibly TRBD1 for D (8 bases). Trimming took off 4 bases at V and 7 bases at J, with 29 bases between the two ends. Germline V gene lookup returns CDR1 MDHEN and CDR2 SYDVKM. CDR3 length equals 18 residues. Variable domain in full (rest from reference TRBV28 and TRBJ2-7): DVKVTQSSRYLVKRTGEKVFLECVQDMDHENMFWYRQDPGLGLRLIYFSYDVKMKEKGDIPEGYSVSREKKERFSLILESASTNQTSMYLCASSSIQHPRQGRGEQYFGPGTRLTVT.